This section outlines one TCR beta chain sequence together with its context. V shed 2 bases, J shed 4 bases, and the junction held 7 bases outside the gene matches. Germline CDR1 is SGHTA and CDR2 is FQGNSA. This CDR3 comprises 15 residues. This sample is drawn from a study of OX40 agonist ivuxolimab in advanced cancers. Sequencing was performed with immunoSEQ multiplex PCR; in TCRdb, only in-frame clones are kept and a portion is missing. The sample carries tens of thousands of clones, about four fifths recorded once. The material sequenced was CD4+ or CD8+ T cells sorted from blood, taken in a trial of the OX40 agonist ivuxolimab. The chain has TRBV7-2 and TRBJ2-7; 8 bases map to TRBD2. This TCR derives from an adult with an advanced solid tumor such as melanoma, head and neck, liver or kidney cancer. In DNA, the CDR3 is TGTGCCAGCAGCTTATTCCCAGCGGGGGAATACGAGCAGTACTTC. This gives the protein CASSLFPAGEYEQYF.